A single sample is the source of the 17 T cell receptor beta chains below, sequenced in a study of cytomegalovirus exposure and HLA in healthy donors. The PCR was carried out with 60 Vbeta primers and 13 Jbeta primers. Using immunoSEQ multiplex PCR, the repertoire was profiled, and TCRdb retains in-frame clones only, with some absent. This sample has about 140,000 clones; approximately 78% occur once, and the top ten carry 3.5% to 4.5%. The sequencing sample was made of PBMCs. These receptors were taken from a woman aged 35 to 49 in good health and CMV-seropositive.

This chain joins TRBV9 and TRBJ1-6; D not resolved. The CDR3 sequence is 15 residues long. Germline CDR1 and CDR2: SGDLS and YYNGEE. Trimming pared 1 base from V and 8 bases from J, leaving 13 bases between. The DNA for the CDR3 is TGTGCCAGCAGCGTACAGGCTGGAAAGGATTCACCCCTCCACTTT. Its protein product is CASSVQAGKDSPLHF.

This chain uses TRBV5-1 with TRBJ2-5, with TRBD2 matching over 10 bases. There are 15 residues in the CDR3. The trim removed 7 bases at V and 4 bases at J, leaving 10 bases unmatched. The germline CDR1 and CDR2 sequences are SGHRS and YFSETQ. This CDR3 is CASYSERGGRETQYF. The CDR3 DNA sequence: TGCGCCAGCTACTCGGAGCGGGGGGGAAGAGAGACCCAGTACTTC.

This clone occurred once. The V call is TRBV30, the J call TRBJ2-1; a possible D gene is TRBD2 (6 bases). The CDR3 is 14 residues long. Per germline, CDR1 GTSNPN and CDR2 SVGIG (reference sequence). Trimming took off 4 bases at V and 3 bases at J, with 13 bases between the two ends. CDR3 loop: CAWNQGGIYNEQFF. The CDR3 region has the DNA TGTGCCTGGAATCAGGGAGGCATCTACAATGAGCAGTTCTTC. Based on the CDR3 plus reference TRBV30 and TRBJ2-1, the full variable domain is SQTIHQWPATLVQPVGSPLSLECTVEGTSNPNLYWYRQAAGRGLQLLFYSVGIGQISSEVPQNLSASRPQDRQFILSSKKLLLSDSGFYLCAWNQGGIYNEQFFGPGTRLTVL.

J is TRBJ2-7 and V is TRBV5-5, with TRBD2 as a possible D gene (6 bases). Trimming removed 3 bases at V and 3 bases at J, with 16 bases between. CDR3 size: 15 residues. Germline V lookup: CDR1 SGHKS, CDR2 YYEKEE (reference sequence). CDR3 sequence reads: CASSYPGTGLYEQYF. CDR3 sequence (DNA): TGTGCCAGCAGCTACCCCGGGACTGGACTCTACGAGCAGTACTTC.

The V gene is TRBV4-3, the J gene TRBJ1-2; no clear D. V was cut by 0 bases and J by 4 bases, with 9 bases left in between. The CDR3 extends over 14 amino acids. Germline V CDR1 and CDR2: LGHNA, YSLEER. The DNA for the CDR3 is TGCGCCAGCAGCCAAGATCGGAGTAGCTATGGCTACACCTTC. Residues: CASSQDRSSYGYTF.

This chain links TRBV5-4 with TRBJ1-2, with D perhaps matching TRBD1 (6 bases). Germline CDR1 SGHNT, CDR2 YYREEE (reference sequence). The CDR3 spans 16 residues. The V end lost 4 bases, the J end lost 2 bases, and 18 bases lay between the germline ends. CDR3 sequence (DNA): TGTGCCAGCAGCGCACATACAGGGTTTGAGAACTATGGCTACACCTTC. Translated: CASSAHTGFENYGYTF.

This sequence joins TRBV27 and TRBJ2-7, with TRBD2 matching 8 bases. The CDR3 length is 13 residues. Germline V CDR1 and CDR2: MNHEY, SMNVEV (reference sequence). Trimming took 6 bases from V and 5 from J; bases not matched to a gene: 6. CDR3 loop: CASSRRGGNEQYF. CDR3 nucleotide sequence: TGTGCCAGCAGCCGTCGCGGGGGGAACGAGCAGTACTTC.

J is TRBJ1-5 and V is TRBV5-1; 9 positions agree with TRBD1. Germline CDR1 and CDR2: SGHRS and YFSETQ. This CDR3 is 18 amino acids long. J was trimmed by 5 bases and V by 2 bases; bases with no gene match: 14. The CDR3 DNA follows: TGCGCCAGCAGCTTAGGGGCCCCCGGGACAGGGCCGGATCAGCCCCAGCATTTT. It yields the protein CASSLGAPGTGPDQPQHF.

The chain employs TRBV5-6 and TRBJ2-3; 11 positions agree with TRBD2. Trimming at V came to 0 bases and at J to 3 bases, leaving 0 bases not matched to a gene. CDR1 and CDR2 (germline): SGHDT, YYEEEE. The CDR3 sequence is 15 residues long. DNA for the CDR3: TGTGCCAGCAGCTTGGTAGCGGGGGGGACAGATACGCAGTATTTT. Its translation is CASSLVAGGTDTQYF.

V is TRBV9 and J is TRBJ1-1, with TRBD1 matching over 9 bases. V shed 3 bases and J 4 bases; nucleotides not matched to a gene: 13. The CDR3 has 17 residues. CDR1 is SGDLS, CDR2 YYNGEE, per germline. The CDR3 DNA reads as TGTGCCAGCAGCGCAAGCCGGGACAGGGTCGTGCGCACTGAAGCTTTCTTT. This encodes CASSASRDRVVRTEAFF.

The chain carries TRBV6-1 and TRBJ2-2, with D unclear. Germline CDR1 and CDR2: MNHNS and SASEGT. The CDR3 covers 14 residues. V gave up 4 bases and J gave up 3 bases, with 9 bases separating them. The CDR3 reads CASSVEIYTGELFF. Written as DNA, the CDR3 is TGTGCCAGCAGTGTTGAGATTTACACCGGGGAGCTGTTTTTT.

The gene calls are TRBV7-3 and TRBJ2-3; 9 positions agree with TRBD2. Trimming removed 5 bases from V and 3 bases from J; junction bases left unmatched: 6. This CDR3 has 15 amino acids. CDR1 SGHTA and CDR2 FQGTGA come from the germline V gene. For the CDR3, the DNA is TGTGCCAGCAGCCCAGGACTAGCGTCAACAGATACGCAGTATTTT. It specifies CASSPGLASTDTQYF.

This rearrangement joins TRBV7-9 to TRBJ2-7, with 9 nucleotides matching TRBD1. The germline V gene encodes CDR1 SEHNR and CDR2 FQNEAQ (reference sequence). This CDR3 region has 15 residues. Trimming took 5 bases from V and 2 from J; bases not matched to a gene: 7. CDR3 loop: CASSPRQGGTYEQYF. CDR3 DNA sequence: TGTGCCAGCAGCCCCCGACAGGGGGGGACCTACGAGCAGTACTTC.

The rearrangement uses TRBV5-1 and TRBJ1-1; 9 nucleotides align to TRBD1. The ends lost 4 bases at V and 5 bases at J; junction bases unmatched: 3. The CDR3 runs to 13 residues. Germline loops: CDR1 SGHRS, CDR2 YFSETQ. The CDR3 reads CASSRDRVTEAFF. The CDR3 DNA reads as TGCGCCAGCAGCCGGGACAGGGTAACTGAAGCTTTCTTT. Looking up the rest from reference TRBV5-1 and TRBJ1-1 gives the full variable domain: KAGVTQTPRYLIKTRGQQVTLSCSPISGHRSVSWYQQTPGQGLQFLFEYFSETQRNKGNFPGRFSGRQFSNSRSEMNVSTLELGDSALYLCASSRDRVTEAFFGQGTRLTVV.

The chain employs TRBV6-1 and TRBJ2-1, with a possible D match to TRBD2 (7 bases). V gave up 5 bases and J gave up 4 bases, with 15 bases separating them. The CDR3 has 15 amino acids. From germline, CDR1 is MNHNS and CDR2 SASEGT. The CDR3 protein is CASSSGGGLYNEQFF. In DNA, the CDR3 is TGTGCCAGCAGTTCTGGCGGGGGCCTTTACAATGAGCAGTTCTTC.

The chain couples TRBV5-4 to TRBJ1-6, with 10 bases lining up with TRBD1. Germline CDR1 SGHNT, CDR2 YYREEE (reference sequence). CDR3 length: 16 amino acids. V was pared by 2 bases and J by 9 bases, with 8 bases of the junction left unmatched. The CDR3 spells CASSFGGTGDSSPLHF. The CDR3 nucleotides are TGTGCCAGCAGCTTCGGAGGGACAGGGGATAGTTCACCCCTCCACTTT. The variable domain in full, completed from reference TRBV5-4 and TRBJ1-6, reads ETGVTQSPTHLIKTRGQQVTLRCSSQSGHNTVSWYQQALGQGPQFIFQYYREEENGRGNFPPRFSGLQFPNYSSELNVNALELDDSALYLCASSFGGTGDSSPLHFGNGTRLTVT.

This sequence joins TRBV30 and TRBJ1-3; D is uncertain. Germline V gene sequence: CDR1 GTSNPN, CDR2 SVGIG (reference sequence). CDR3 length: 14 residues. Trimming left V 0 bases short and J 3 bases short, with 9 bases between. For the CDR3, the DNA is TGTGCCTGGAGTGTACGAGGTGGTGGAAACACCATATATTTT. Residues: CAWSVRGGGNTIYF. Using reference TRBV30 and TRBJ1-3 for the parts outside the CDR3, the full variable domain is SQTIHQWPATLVQPVGSPLSLECTVEGTSNPNLYWYRQAAGRGLQLLFYSVGIGQISSEVPQNLSASRPQDRQFILSSKKLLLSDSGFYLCAWSVRGGGNTIYFGEGSWLTVV.